The source of this T cell receptor (beta chain) is a study of cytomegalovirus exposure and HLA in healthy donors. V was trimmed by 2 bases and J by 0 bases, leaving 5 bases between them. The CDR3 runs to 13 residues. Germline values: CDR1 SGHNT, CDR2 YYREEE (reference sequence). PCR used 60 Vbeta primers and 13 Jbeta primers. Sequencing used immunoSEQ multiplex PCR; TCRdb keeps in-frame clones, though not all of them. The table includes about 180,000 clones, around 80% detected once. The source material was PBMCs. The sequence was obtained from a woman in her thirties in good health and CMV-seronegative. This chain joins TRBV5-4 and TRBJ2-5, with no clear D. The CDR3 region is CASSFPYQETQYF. For the CDR3, the DNA is TGTGCCAGCAGCTTCCCGTACCAAGAGACCCAGTACTTC.